This TCR beta chain stems from a study of shared clonotypes between healthy human individuals. Points from the study as a whole: Memory subsets had estimated richness that was generally smaller than that of naive subsets.

Donors were healthy HIV-negative adults without recently reported acute infections or vaccinations. Points on this clone: As yet, its antigen is unknown.

200 ng DNA, approximately 30,000 T cell genomes, went into each sorted-subset replicate PCR. Repertoires were generated with immunoSEQ multiplex PCR, while TCRdb's copy carries only in-frame clones and drops some. The sample yields 850,000 to 1,100,000 clones, approximately 77% seen once. The source is a man aged 18-30 years in good health. Some clones in this sample may be carry-over from other donors' samples. The sample consisted of memory CD4+ T cells from PBMCs. Subset described: CD45RA-negative fraction.

The CDR3 DNA reads TGTGCCAGCAGTTCCGGGACAGGGGGAAGGGAGCAGTTCTTC. It yields the protein CASSSGTGGREQFF. The chain uses TRBV27 and TRBJ2-1, with 11 bases aligning to TRBD1. Per germline, CDR1 MNHEY and CDR2 SMNVEV (reference sequence). V dropped 4 bases and J dropped 10; count of bases not matched to a gene: 6. CDR3 length: 14 amino acids.